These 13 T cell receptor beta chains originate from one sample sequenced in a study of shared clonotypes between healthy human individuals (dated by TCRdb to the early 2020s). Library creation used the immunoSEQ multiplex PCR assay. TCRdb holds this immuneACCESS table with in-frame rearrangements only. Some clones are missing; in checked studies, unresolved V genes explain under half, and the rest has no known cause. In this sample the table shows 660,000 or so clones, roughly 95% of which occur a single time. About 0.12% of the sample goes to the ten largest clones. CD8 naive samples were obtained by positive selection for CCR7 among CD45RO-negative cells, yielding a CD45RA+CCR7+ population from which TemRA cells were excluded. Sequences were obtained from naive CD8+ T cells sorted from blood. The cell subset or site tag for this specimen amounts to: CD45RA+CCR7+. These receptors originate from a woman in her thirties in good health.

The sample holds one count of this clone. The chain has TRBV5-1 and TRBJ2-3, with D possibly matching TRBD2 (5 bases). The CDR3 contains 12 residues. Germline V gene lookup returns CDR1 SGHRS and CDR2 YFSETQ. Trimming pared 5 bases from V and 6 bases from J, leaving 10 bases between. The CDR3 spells CASSSDSDTQYF. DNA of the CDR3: TGCGCCAGCAGTTCGGACTCCGATACGCAGTATTTT. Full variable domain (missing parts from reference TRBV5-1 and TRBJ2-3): KAGVTQTPRYLIKTRGQQVTLSCSPISGHRSVSWYQQTPGQGLQFLFEYFSETQRNKGNFPGRFSGRQFSNSRSEMNVSTLELGDSALYLCASSSDSDTQYFGPGTRLTVL.

CDR3 region: CASSSGTLLRTEAFF. The CDR3 bases are TGTGCCAGCAGCTCCGGGACCCTTTTAAGGACTGAAGCTTTCTTT. The V and J genes are TRBV11-2 and TRBJ1-1; tentatively, D is TRBD1 (5 bases). Trimming left V 4 bases short and J 5 bases short, with 17 bases between. The CDR3 contains 15 residues. Germline loops: CDR1 SGHAT, CDR2 FQNNGV.

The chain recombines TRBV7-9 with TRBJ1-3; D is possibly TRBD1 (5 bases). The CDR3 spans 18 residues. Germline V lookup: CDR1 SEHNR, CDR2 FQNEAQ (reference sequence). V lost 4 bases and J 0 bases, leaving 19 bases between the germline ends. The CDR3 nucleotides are TGTGCCAGCAGCTCCGGGACTACCTCCTACCTCTCTGGAAACACCATATATTTT. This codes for CASSSGTTSYLSGNTIYF.

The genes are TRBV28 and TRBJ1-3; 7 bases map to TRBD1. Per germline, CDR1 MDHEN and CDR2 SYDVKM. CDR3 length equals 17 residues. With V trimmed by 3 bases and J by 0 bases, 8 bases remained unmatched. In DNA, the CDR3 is TGTGCCAGCAGTTTCCGGACAGGCCGGAGCTCTGGAAACACCATATATTTT. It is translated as CASSFRTGRSSGNTIYF.

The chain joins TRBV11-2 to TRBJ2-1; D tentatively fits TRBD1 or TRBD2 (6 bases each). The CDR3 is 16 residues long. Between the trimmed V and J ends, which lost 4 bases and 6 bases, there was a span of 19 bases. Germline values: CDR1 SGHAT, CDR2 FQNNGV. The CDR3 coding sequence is TGTGCCAGCAGCTGGGGGGCCGGCGCGGGGATCAATGAGCAGTTCTTC. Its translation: CASSWGAGAGINEQFF. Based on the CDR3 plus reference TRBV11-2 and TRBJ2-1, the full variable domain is EAGVAQSPRYKIIEKRQSVAFWCNPISGHATLYWYQQILGQGPKLLIQFQNNGVVDDSQLPKDRFSAERLKGVDSTLKIQPAKLEDSAVYLCASSWGAGAGINEQFFGPGTRLTVL.

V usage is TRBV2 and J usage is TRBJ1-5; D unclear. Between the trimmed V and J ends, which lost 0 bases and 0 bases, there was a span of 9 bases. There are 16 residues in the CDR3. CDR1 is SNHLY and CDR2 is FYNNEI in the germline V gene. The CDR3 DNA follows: TGTGCCAGCAGTGAAGCGAGGCCCTTTAGCAATCAGCCCCAGCATTTT. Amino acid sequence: CASSEARPFSNQPQHF. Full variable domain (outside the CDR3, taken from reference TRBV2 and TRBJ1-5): EPEVTQTPSHQVTQMGQEVILRCVPISNHLYFYWYRQILGQKVEFLVSFYNNEISEKSEIFDDQFSVERPDGSNFTLKIRSTKLEDSAMYFCASSEARPFSNQPQHFGDGTRLSIL.

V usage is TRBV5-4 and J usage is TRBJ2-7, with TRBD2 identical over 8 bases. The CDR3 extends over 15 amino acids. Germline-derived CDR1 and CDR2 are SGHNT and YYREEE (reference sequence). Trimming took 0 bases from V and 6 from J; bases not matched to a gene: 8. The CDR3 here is CASSLAWAGGGEQYF. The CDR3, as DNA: TGTGCCAGCAGCTTGGCCTGGGCGGGAGGCGGCGAGCAGTACTTC.

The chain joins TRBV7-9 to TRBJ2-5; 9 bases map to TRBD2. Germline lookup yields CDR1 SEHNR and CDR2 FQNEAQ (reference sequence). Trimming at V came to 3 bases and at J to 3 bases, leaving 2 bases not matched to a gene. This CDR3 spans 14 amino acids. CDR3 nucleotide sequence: TGTGCCAGCAGCTTGCCTAGCGGGAAAGAGACCCAGTACTTC. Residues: CASSLPSGKETQYF.

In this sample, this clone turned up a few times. The CDR3 sequence is CASTFRANTEAFF. CDR3 nucleotide sequence: TGCGCCAGCACTTTCAGGGCGAACACTGAAGCTTTCTTT. V and J are TRBV5-1 and TRBJ1-1, with a weak D call TRBD1 (5 bases). V lost 6 bases and J 1 base, leaving 10 bases between the germline ends. CDR1 is SGHRS, CDR2 YFSETQ, per germline. The CDR3 is 13 residues long.

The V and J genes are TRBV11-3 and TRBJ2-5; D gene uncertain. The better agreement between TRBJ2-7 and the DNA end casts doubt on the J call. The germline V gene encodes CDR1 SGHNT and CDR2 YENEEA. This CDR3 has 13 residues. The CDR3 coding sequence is TGTGCCAGCAGCTTAACCAGTCTCTACGAGCAGTACTTC. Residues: CASSLTSLYEQYF.

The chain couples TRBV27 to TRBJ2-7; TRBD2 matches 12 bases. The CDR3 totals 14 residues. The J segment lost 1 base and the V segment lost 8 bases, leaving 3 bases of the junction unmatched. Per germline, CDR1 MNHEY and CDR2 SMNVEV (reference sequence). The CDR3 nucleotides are TGTGCCAGCGGACTAGCGGGACTTTCCTACGAGCAGTACTTC. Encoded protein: CASGLAGLSYEQYF.

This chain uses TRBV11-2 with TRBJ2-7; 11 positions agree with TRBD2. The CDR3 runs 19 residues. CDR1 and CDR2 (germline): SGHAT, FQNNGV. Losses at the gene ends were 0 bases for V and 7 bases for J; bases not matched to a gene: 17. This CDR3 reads CASSLELSLAGASYGEQYF. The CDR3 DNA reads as TGTGCCAGCAGCTTAGAGCTTTCACTAGCGGGAGCTTCATATGGGGAGCAGTACTTC.

Here the CDR3 reads CASSSPQGLAPYEQYF. CDR3 sequence (DNA): TGTGCCAGCAGTTCCCCGCAGGGACTAGCGCCCTACGAGCAGTACTTC. The chain is built from TRBV27 and TRBJ2-7; TRBD2 matches at 10 bases. After removal of 4 bases from V and 2 bases from J, the junction contained 8 bases not matched to a gene. The CDR3 length is 16 residues. Germline-derived CDR1 and CDR2 are MNHEY and SMNVEV (reference sequence).